This T cell receptor beta chain stems from a study of T-cell memory formation after mild COVID-19. About the research overall: The two donors had largely donor-specific TCR clusters.

MiXCR, applied by TCRdb to the 5' RACE reads, yields one record per CDR3 protein. In the table there are 190,000 or so distinct CDR3 sequences, about 11% of which are singletons. Germline V gene sequence: CDR1 SEHNR, CDR2 FQNEAQ (reference sequence). The CDR3 spans 14 residues. The trim removed 3 bases at V and 3 bases at J, leaving 3 bases unmatched. Sample: PBMCs or a T cell subset sorted from them (not recorded which). The chain has TRBV7-9 and TRBJ1-1; 8 bases are a match to TRBD1. This sequence originates from a man aged 18-30 years who had mild COVID-19 (a few samples of this study predate the infection). Cell type and time point are not known. The CDR3 spells CASSLGTGYTEAFF. CDR3 nucleotide sequence: TGTGCCAGCAGCTTGGGGACAGGATACACTGAAGCTTTCTTT.